This paragraph covers one T cell receptor (beta chain) sequence. No antigen is known for it. PCR employed 60 Vbeta and 13 Jbeta primers. Here immunoSEQ multiplex PCR was the method, and the copy in TCRdb shows in-frame clones only, minus some. Counted here are some 180,000 clones, 65% to 85% occurring once; the ten biggest clones make up 2.9%. The data were taken from a study of cytomegalovirus exposure and HLA in healthy donors. With 0 bases clipped from V and 3 bases from J, the junction kept 0 bases outside the gene matches. The CDR3 is made up of 14 amino acids. Germline V gene lookup returns CDR1 MNHEY and CDR2 SVGAGI. Whole-study findings and limits: Across donors, sequencing depth was assumed by presence/absence analyses to be roughly uniform. About 87% or about 30% of the time was how often most TCR beta V segments were productive, according to an earlier analysis. In a later analysis, donors in an Asian-associated ancestry cluster reportedly had fewer N-insertions in productive TCRs than the cohort mean.

The source of this sequence is a female donor in good health and CMV-seronegative. Sequenced sample: PBMCs. The V call is TRBV6-5, the J call TRBJ2-7; TRBD1 agrees at 9 bases. In DNA, the CDR3 is TGTGCCAGCAGTTACTCGGACAGGGGCTACGAGCAGTACTTC. Protein: CASSYSDRGYEQYF.